This T cell receptor (beta chain) originates from a study of memory CD4+ T cells and cytomegalovirus serostatus. Single viable CD3+CD4+CD8-CD45RO+ cells were sorted as the memory CD4+ T cells. On this clone itself: No antigen is known for it.

The CDR3 contains 15 residues. V was clipped by 4 bases and J by 4 bases, with 13 bases between them. Germline CDR1 is SGHTA and CDR2 is FQGNSA. Sequenced by immunoSEQ multiplex PCR; TCRdb stores in-frame clones only, minus some. Counted here are over 35,000 clones, roughly 78% occurring once; the ten biggest clones make up approximately 0.96%. Whole-study results and caveats: CD4+ memory repertoires contained about two fifths of the 164 reported CMV TCRbeta sequences.

The material sequenced was memory CD4+ T cells from blood. The chain uses TRBV7-2 and TRBJ2-2; maybe TRBD2 (6 bases). This sequence was found in an adult in good health and CMV-seronegative. The CDR3 sequence is CASSSRLEGTGELFF. CDR3 in DNA: TGTGCCAGCAGCTCAAGACTAGAAGGCACCGGGGAGCTGTTTTTT.